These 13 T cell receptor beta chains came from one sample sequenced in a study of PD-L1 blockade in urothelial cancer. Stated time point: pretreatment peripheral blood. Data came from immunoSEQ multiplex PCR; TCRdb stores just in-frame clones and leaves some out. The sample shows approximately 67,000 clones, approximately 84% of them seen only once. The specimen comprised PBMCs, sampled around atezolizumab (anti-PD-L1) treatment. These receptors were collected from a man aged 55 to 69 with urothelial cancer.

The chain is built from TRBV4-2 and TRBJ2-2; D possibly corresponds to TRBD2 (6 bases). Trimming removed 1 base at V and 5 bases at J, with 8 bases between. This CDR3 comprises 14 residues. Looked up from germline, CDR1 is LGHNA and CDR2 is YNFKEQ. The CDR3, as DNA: TGTGCCAGCAGCCAAGGGGAGGAAACCGGGGAGCTGTTTTTT. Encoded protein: CASSQGEETGELFF.

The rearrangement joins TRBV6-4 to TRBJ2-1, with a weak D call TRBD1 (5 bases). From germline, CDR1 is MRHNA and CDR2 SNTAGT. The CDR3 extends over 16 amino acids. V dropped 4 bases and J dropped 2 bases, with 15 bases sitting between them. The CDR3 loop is CASSAEWRTTYNEQFF. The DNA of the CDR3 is TGTGCCAGCAGTGCCGAATGGCGGACAACCTACAATGAGCAGTTCTTC.

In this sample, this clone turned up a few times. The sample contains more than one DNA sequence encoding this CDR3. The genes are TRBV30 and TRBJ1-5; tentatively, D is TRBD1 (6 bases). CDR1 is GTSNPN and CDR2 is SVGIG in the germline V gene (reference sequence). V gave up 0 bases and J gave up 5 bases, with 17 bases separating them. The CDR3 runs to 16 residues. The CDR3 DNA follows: TGTGCCTGGAGTGTACAGGGACCCCCAGGGGATCAGCCCCAGCATTTT. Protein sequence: CAWSVQGPPGDQPQHF.

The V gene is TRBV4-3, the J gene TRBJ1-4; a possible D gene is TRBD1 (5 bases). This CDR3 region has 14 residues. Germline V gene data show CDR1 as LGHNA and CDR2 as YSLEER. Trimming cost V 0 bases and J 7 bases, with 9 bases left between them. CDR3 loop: CASSQDRVGEKLFF. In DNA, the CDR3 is TGCGCCAGCAGCCAAGACAGGGTCGGTGAAAAACTGTTTTTT.

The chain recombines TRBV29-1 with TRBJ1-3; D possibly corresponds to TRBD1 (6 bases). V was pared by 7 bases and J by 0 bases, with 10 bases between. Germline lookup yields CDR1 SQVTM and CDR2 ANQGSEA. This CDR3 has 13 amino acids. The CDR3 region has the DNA TGCAGCGGGGGAGGGGGCTCTGGAAACACCATATATTTT. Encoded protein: CSGGGGSGNTIYF.

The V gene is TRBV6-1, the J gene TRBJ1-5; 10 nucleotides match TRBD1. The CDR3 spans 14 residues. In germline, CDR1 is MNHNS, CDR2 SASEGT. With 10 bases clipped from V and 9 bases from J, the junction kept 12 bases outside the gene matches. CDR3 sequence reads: CATVRTGGPLPQHF. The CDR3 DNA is TGTGCCACCGTAAGGACAGGGGGACCCTTGCCCCAGCATTTT.

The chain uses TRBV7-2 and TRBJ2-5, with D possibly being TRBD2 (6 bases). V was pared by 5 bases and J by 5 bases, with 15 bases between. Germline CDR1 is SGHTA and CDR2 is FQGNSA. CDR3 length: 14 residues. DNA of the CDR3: TGTGCCAGCAGCGCCTCTAGCGTCGGGGAGACCCAGTACTTC. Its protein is CASSASSVGETQYF.

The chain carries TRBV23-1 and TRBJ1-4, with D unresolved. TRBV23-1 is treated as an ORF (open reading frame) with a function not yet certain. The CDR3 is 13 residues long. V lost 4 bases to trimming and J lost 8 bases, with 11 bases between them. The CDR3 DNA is TGCGCCAGCAGTCGAGAACGAGGAGAAAAACTGTTTTTT. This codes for CASSRERGEKLFF.

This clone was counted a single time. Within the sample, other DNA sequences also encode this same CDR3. CDR3 in amino acids: CASSQEASYEQYF. DNA of the CDR3: TGCGCCAGCAGCCAAGAAGCCTCCTACGAGCAGTACTTC. The rearrangement joins TRBV4-1 to TRBJ2-7; D gene ambiguous. Germline assignment: CDR1 MGHRA and CDR2 YSYEKL. V was clipped by 0 bases and J by 0 bases, with 3 bases between them. The CDR3 extends over 13 amino acids.

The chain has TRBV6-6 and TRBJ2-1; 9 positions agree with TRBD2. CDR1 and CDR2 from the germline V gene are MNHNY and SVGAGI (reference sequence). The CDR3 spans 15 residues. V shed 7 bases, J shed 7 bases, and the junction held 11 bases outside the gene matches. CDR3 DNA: TGTGCCAGCATCCAGGGAGCGGGGGGCAAAAATGAGCAGTTCTTC. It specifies CASIQGAGGKNEQFF.

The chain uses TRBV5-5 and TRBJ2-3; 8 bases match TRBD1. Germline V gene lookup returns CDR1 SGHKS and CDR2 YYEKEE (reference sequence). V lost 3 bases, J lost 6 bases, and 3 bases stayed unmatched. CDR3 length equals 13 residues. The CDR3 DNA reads TGTGCCAGCAGCTCGGGACAGGTTGATACGCAGTATTTT. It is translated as CASSSGQVDTQYF.

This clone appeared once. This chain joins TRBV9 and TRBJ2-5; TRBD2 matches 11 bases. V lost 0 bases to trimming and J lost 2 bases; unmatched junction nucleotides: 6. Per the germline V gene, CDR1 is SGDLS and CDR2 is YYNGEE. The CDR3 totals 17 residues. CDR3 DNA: TGTGCCAGCAGCGTAGGGGCTAGCGGGGGGCTGCAAGAGACCCAGTACTTC. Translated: CASSVGASGGLQETQYF.

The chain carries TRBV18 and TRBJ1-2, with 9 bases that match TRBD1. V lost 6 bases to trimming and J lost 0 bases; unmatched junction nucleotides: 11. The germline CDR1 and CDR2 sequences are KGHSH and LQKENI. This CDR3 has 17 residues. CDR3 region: CASSQQRTGASNYGYTF. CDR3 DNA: TGTGCCAGCTCTCAACAGAGGACAGGGGCATCTAACTATGGCTACACCTTC.